Following are 24 T cell receptor beta chains from one sample sequenced in a study of graft-versus-host responses after intestinal transplantation. Roughly 200,000 CFSE-labeled responder cells were plated with roughly 200,000 irradiated, violet-dye-labeled stimulator cells. Sequencing was performed with immunoSEQ multiplex PCR; in TCRdb, only in-frame clones are kept and a portion is missing. The sample includes approximately 14,000 clones, roughly 35% of them seen just once. The sample was alloreactive CD8+ T cells from a mixed lymphocyte reaction culture, taken before intestinal transplant. Subset noted: CFSE-low proliferating T cells sorted from approximately 6-day pre-transplant mixed lymphocyte reaction (GvH or HvG direction). The receptor source for this set is a human patient who received an intestinal transplant.

This sequence joins TRBV11-2 and TRBJ1-6, with D unclear. Germline-derived CDR1 and CDR2 are SGHAT and FQNNGV. The CDR3 length is 16 residues. V lost 0 bases to trimming and J lost 0 bases, with 6 bases between them. The CDR3 is CASSLEGSSYNSPLHF. In nucleotides, the CDR3 is TGTGCCAGCAGCTTAGAAGGGAGCTCCTATAATTCACCCCTCCACTTT.

The chain is built from TRBV10-3 and TRBJ2-2, with 9 bases matching TRBD2. The germline CDR1 and CDR2 sequences are ENHRY and SYGVKD. J lost 3 bases, V lost 4 bases, and 15 bases had no gene match. The CDR3 length is 19 residues. The CDR3 nucleotides read TGTGCCATCAGTGGAGTACCCCTTAGCGGGGGCCTTTACACCGGGGAGCTGTTTTTT. Protein sequence: CAISGVPLSGGLYTGELFF.

This chain links TRBV27 with TRBJ2-7; 9 nucleotides match TRBD1. V shed 8 bases, J shed 4 bases, and the junction held 6 bases outside the gene matches. Germline CDR1 and CDR2: MNHEY and SMNVEV (reference sequence). CDR3 length equals 13 residues. CDR3 coding DNA: TGTGCCAGCGGGGGACAGGGAAGGTACGAGCAGTACTTC. Translating gives CASGGQGRYEQYF.

Only a few counts were recorded for this clone. The rearrangement uses TRBV6-5 and TRBJ1-1; D gene unclear. The CDR3 consists of 13 residues. Germline V gene lookup returns CDR1 MNHEY and CDR2 SVGAGI. V lost 8 bases, J lost 5 bases, and 15 bases lay in between. CDR3 amino acids: CASEPPTRTEAFF. CDR3 nucleotides: TGTGCCAGCGAACCTCCGACAAGGACTGAAGCTTTCTTT.

This clone was observed a handful of times. The V call is TRBV6-5, the J call TRBJ2-1, with a weak D call TRBD2 (6 bases). This CDR3 is built from 13 residues. Per germline, CDR1 MNHEY and CDR2 SVGAGI. The V and J ends lost 6 bases and 4 bases respectively, with 10 bases between them. CDR3 sequence: CASSLGTYNEQFF. The DNA for the CDR3 is TGTGCCAGCAGCCTAGGGACTTACAATGAGCAGTTCTTC.

The chain joins TRBV4-3 to TRBJ2-4, with D perhaps matching TRBD1 (7 bases). V lost 0 bases to trimming and J lost 9 bases, with 21 bases between them. The germline gives CDR1 LGHNA, CDR2 YSLEER. The CDR3 is 17 residues long. CDR3 sequence (DNA): TGCGCCAGCAGCCAAGATGTTTGGCAGGGGGGTTTAGGCATTCAGTACTTC. It yields the protein CASSQDVWQGGLGIQYF.

The chain employs TRBV5-1 and TRBJ1-4, with D possibly matching TRBD1 (6 bases). V was shortened by 6 bases and J by 4 bases, with 19 bases between the two germline ends. CDR1 and CDR2 from the germline V gene are SGHRS and YFSETQ. There are 16 residues in the CDR3. CDR3 coding DNA: TGCGCCAGCACCCCCGGGGGGGGCCCCCTTAATGAAAAACTGTTTTTT. This codes for CASTPGGGPLNEKLFF.

This clone is judged medium-sized. V usage is TRBV10-1 and J usage is TRBJ2-7; tentatively, D is TRBD1 (6 bases). CDR1 is WNHNN, CDR2 SYGVQD, per germline (reference sequence). This CDR3 contains 15 residues. The germline V and J ends were trimmed by 1 base and 4 bases, with 14 bases remaining between them. Written as DNA, the CDR3 is TGCGCCAGCAGTGAGTTCAGGGACACGACATACGAGCAGTACTTC. The encoded protein is CASSEFRDTTYEQYF.

This clone was seen a handful of times. The rearrangement links TRBV5-3 to TRBJ1-1, with 12 bases lining up with TRBD1. TRBV5-3 is reported as an ORF; its role is uncertain. The trim removed 4 bases at V and 7 bases at J, leaving 23 bases unmatched. CDR3 length: 20 residues. CDR3 residues: CARSLPLFPGQGAGDGEAFF. Here the CDR3 DNA reads TGTGCCAGAAGCCTGCCCCTCTTTCCGGGACAGGGGGCTGGGGACGGTGAAGCTTTCTTT.

This clone was picked up a small number of times. This rearrangement joins TRBV19 to TRBJ1-1; D might be TRBD1 (6 bases). The germline V gene encodes CDR1 LNHDA and CDR2 SQIVND (reference sequence). The CDR3 is 14 residues long. Trimming took off 3 bases at V and 0 bases at J, with 8 bases between the two ends. CDR3 region: CASSIGQMNTEAFF. The CDR3 region has the DNA TGTGCCAGTAGTATCGGACAGATGAACACTGAAGCTTTCTTT. The full variable domain, with the rest looked up from reference TRBV19 and TRBJ1-1, is DGGITQSPKYLFRKEGQNVTLSCEQNLNHDAMYWYRQDPGQGLRLIYYSQIVNDFQKGDIAEGYSVSREKKESFPLTVTSAQKNPTAFYLCASSIGQMNTEAFFGQGTRLTVV.

J is TRBJ2-7 and V is TRBV7-2, with unresolved D. The CDR3 sequence is 16 residues long. Per the germline V gene, CDR1 is SGHTA and CDR2 is FQGNSA. The V end lost 2 bases, the J end lost 4 bases, and 18 bases lay between the germline ends. The CDR3 sequence is CASSLRPGDSLYEQYF. The CDR3 nucleotides read TGTGCCAGCAGCTTACGGCCAGGTGATTCCCTTTACGAGCAGTACTTC.

The chain combines TRBV10-3 with TRBJ2-7; 10 bases match TRBD2. Trimming took 2 bases from V and 6 from J; bases not matched to a gene: 7. The CDR3 contains 15 residues. Per germline, CDR1 ENHRY and CDR2 SYGVKD. The chain's CDR3 is CAISEEVSGGTEQYF. The CDR3 region has the DNA TGTGCCATCAGTGAGGAGGTTAGCGGGGGGACCGAGCAGTACTTC.

About this clone: This CDR3 is also generated by other DNA sequences in the sample. The chain uses TRBV9 and TRBJ2-7, with 13 bases identical to TRBD2. Trimming at V came to 2 bases and at J to 2 bases, leaving 1 base not matched to a gene. This CDR3 spans 15 amino acids. Per germline, CDR1 SGDLS and CDR2 YYNGEE. The chain's CDR3 is CASSVGTSGAYEQYF. The CDR3 bases are TGTGCCAGCAGCGTGGGGACTAGCGGGGCCTACGAGCAGTACTTC.

V is TRBV27 and J is TRBJ2-1; TRBD1 matches at 12 bases. CDR3 length: 14 residues. Germline V gene data show CDR1 as MNHEY and CDR2 as SMNVEV (reference sequence). With 4 bases clipped from V and 9 bases from J, the junction kept 4 bases outside the gene matches. The chain's CDR3 is CASSSGTGGTEQFF. The CDR3 DNA is TGTGCCAGCAGTTCCGGGACAGGGGGCACTGAGCAGTTCTTC.

The rearrangement uses TRBV28 and TRBJ2-7, with 9 nucleotides matching TRBD1. Germline lookup yields CDR1 MDHEN and CDR2 SYDVKM. The junction had 4 bases not matched to a gene; V was cut back by 6 bases and J by 1 base. This CDR3 has 14 residues. CDR3: CASRPGTGSYEQYF. Written as DNA, the CDR3 is TGTGCCAGCAGACCCGGGACAGGGTCCTACGAGCAGTACTTC.

CDR3 protein: CASSELRGSLYNEQFF. The CDR3 DNA is TGTGCCAGCAGTGAATTAAGGGGGTCACTCTACAATGAGCAGTTCTTC. The chain recombines TRBV6-1 with TRBJ2-1; D may be TRBD1 (6 bases). The CDR3 extends over 16 amino acids. Germline V gene lookup returns CDR1 MNHNS and CDR2 SASEGT. Trimming left V 2 bases short and J 3 bases short, with 14 bases between.

V is TRBV30 and J is TRBJ1-4, with 8 bases lining up with TRBD1. With V trimmed by 3 bases and J by 5 bases, 14 bases remained unmatched. The germline gives CDR1 GTSNPN, CDR2 SVGIG (reference sequence). The length of the CDR3 is 17 residues. CDR3 loop: CAWSVGTGRLGNEKLFF. DNA of the CDR3: TGTGCCTGGAGCGTGGGGACAGGACGTCTGGGAAATGAAAAACTGTTTTTT.

This clone was found a few times. The V call is TRBV11-2, the J call TRBJ2-1, with D perhaps matching TRBD2 (5 bases). CDR1 and CDR2 (germline): SGHAT, FQNNGV. V shed 3 bases and J shed 3 bases, with 9 bases lying between them. The CDR3 runs to 14 residues. The CDR3: CASSLGGFYNEQFF. CDR3 nucleotides: TGTGCCAGCAGCTTGGGCGGGTTCTACAATGAGCAGTTCTTC.

This clone was counted a few times. V usage is TRBV9 and J usage is TRBJ2-1; perhaps TRBD2 as D (5 bases). This CDR3 spans 15 amino acids. Germline assignment: CDR1 SGDLS and CDR2 YYNGEE. V gave up 0 bases and J gave up 8 bases, with 15 bases separating them. DNA of the CDR3: TGTGCCAGCAGCGTAGGTGGTCTAGCCGGGGATGAGCAGTTCTTC. It translates to CASSVGGLAGDEQFF.

The sample holds a few counts of this clone. The CDR3 nucleotides are TGCGCCAGCAGCCCGGATAGGGGAGGTGAAGCTTTCTTT. As protein: CASSPDRGGEAFF. The V gene is TRBV4-3, the J gene TRBJ1-1, with D maybe TRBD1 (5 bases). In germline, CDR1 is LGHNA, CDR2 YSLEER. CDR3 length equals 13 residues. V lost 4 bases to trimming and J lost 7 bases, with 13 bases between them.

This clone has just a few counts. V is TRBV7-8 and J is TRBJ2-1, with 8 bases fitting TRBD1. The V gene's germline CDR1 is SGHVS and CDR2 FQNEAQ. The CDR3 runs to 15 residues. Losses at the gene ends were 1 base for V and 4 bases for J; bases not matched to a gene: 3. CDR3 in amino acids: CASSLEGTGYNEQFF. Here the CDR3 DNA reads TGTGCCAGCAGCTTAGAGGGGACAGGATACAATGAGCAGTTCTTC. The variable domain in full, with the rest retrieved from reference TRBV7-8 and TRBJ2-1, is GAGVSQSPRYKVAKRGQDVALRCDPISGHVSLFWYQQALGQGPEFLTYFQNEAQLDKSGLPSDRFFAERPEGSVSTLKIQRTQQEDSAVYLCASSLEGTGYNEQFFGPGTRLTVL.

This clone was seen only a few times. V is TRBV5-6 and J is TRBJ1-6; D call uncertain. V lost 0 bases and J 9 bases, leaving 7 bases between the germline ends. The CDR3 runs to 13 residues. Germline CDR1 and CDR2: SGHDT and YYEEEE. CDR3 sequence (DNA): TGTGCCAGCAGCTTGGGAACAGCTTCACCCCTCCACTTT. It yields the protein CASSLGTASPLHF. The whole variable domain, filled in from reference TRBV5-6 and TRBJ1-6, reads DAGVTQSPTHLIKTRGQQVTLRCSPKSGHDTVSWYQQALGQGPQFIFQYYEEEERQRGNFPDRFSGHQFPNYSSELNVNALLLGDSALYLCASSLGTASPLHFGNGTRLTVT.

A few counts support this clone. The sample holds other DNA sequences that translate to the same CDR3. The gene calls are TRBV30 and TRBJ1-1; D uncertain. Germline V lookup: CDR1 GTSNPN, CDR2 SVGIG (reference sequence). This CDR3 region has 13 residues. Trimming took off 0 bases at V and 0 bases at J, with 5 bases between the two ends. This CDR3 reads CAWSVSVNTEAFF. CDR3 bases: TGTGCCTGGAGTGTATCGGTGAACACTGAAGCTTTCTTT.

This clone was found a few times. CDR3 nucleotides: TGTGCCAGCAGTTTATCCCCTAGTTACAATGAGCAGTTCTTC. Its translation is CASSLSPSYNEQFF. This chain joins TRBV27 and TRBJ2-1; D not resolved. From germline, CDR1 is MNHEY and CDR2 SMNVEV (reference sequence). This CDR3 is built from 14 residues. Trimming removed 0 bases from V and 4 bases from J, with 7 bases in between.